Described below is a single T cell receptor (beta chain) sequence and its context. Its cognate antigen is unknown. The study ran its PCR with 60 Vbeta and 13 Jbeta primers. Using immunoSEQ multiplex PCR, the repertoire was profiled, and TCRdb retains in-frame clones only, with some absent. The table for this sample gives roughly 40,000 clones. The data were obtained in a study of cytomegalovirus exposure and HLA in healthy donors. Study-level points and caveats: Exclusion applied to some V segments, including TRBV6-2 and TRBV6-3, as they were indistinguishable. In a later analysis, the majority of CMV-associated beta chains seemingly showed HLA restriction.

The germline V gene encodes CDR1 SGHRS and CDR2 YFSETQ. V lost 0 bases to trimming and J lost 7 bases; unmatched junction nucleotides: 1. The CDR3 extends over 14 amino acids. Input material: PBMCs. V gene TRBV5-1 combines with J gene TRBJ1-6; TRBD1 matches at 7 bases. This sequence originates from a male donor in good health and CMV-seronegative. The CDR3 spells CASSLGDRNSPLHF. CDR3 coding DNA: TGCGCCAGCAGCTTGGGGGACAGAAATTCACCCCTCCACTTT.